These T cell receptor beta chains were read from a single sample in a study of CXCR3-negative and CXCR3-positive naive CD8 T cells. TCRdb reprocessed the 5' RACE reads; each CDR3 protein has one entry and no DNA is given. Here the sample table reports about 150,000 distinct CDR3 sequences. Sequencing was performed on naive CXCR3+ CD8+ T cells from blood. Source of these receptors: a human donor in good health. Some clones in this sample may be carry-over from other donors' samples. The CDR3 runs from the conserved cysteine through the conserved F or W.

j_call	v_call	cdr3_aa
TRBJ1-5	TRBV28	CASGDQGSNQPQHF
TRBJ2-7	TRBV20-1	CSARGGGLYEQYF
TRBJ2-1	TRBV7-6	CASSLGGGGAYNEQFF
TRBJ1-5	TRBV10-3	CAISTGVASNQPQHF
TRBJ1-1	TRBV12-5	CASGLVPSPNTEAFF
TRBJ2-7	TRBV29-1	CSVEVRAGTYEQYF
TRBJ2-1	TRBV9	CASSVEGFDEQFF
TRBJ2-1	TRBV28	CASSSTGAIAHNEQFF
TRBJ1-1	TRBV4-1	CASSQRRGDTEAFF
TRBJ2-1	TRBV9	CASEGELGEQFF
TRBJ2-2	TRBV27	CASSRQGFGELFF
TRBJ2-3	TRBV29-1	CSHRPDTDTQYF
TRBJ2-1	TRBV7-6	CASSMTGGSYNEQFF
TRBJ2-1	TRBV28	CASSLGTSLDEQFF
TRBJ2-7	TRBV28	CASTRVDGQAYEQYF
TRBJ2-3	TRBV4-1	CASSQDVLAGVADTQYF
TRBJ2-2	TRBV29-1	CSVGPPGTGELFF
TRBJ1-6	TRBV12-3/TRBV12-4	CASSLVVSTGLHF
TRBJ1-5	TRBV15	CATSSTGLNQPQHF
TRBJ2-5	TRBV29-1	CSVELAGDEQETQYF
TRBJ2-7	TRBV11-2	CASSSPWTGFYEQYF
TRBJ2-3	TRBV21-1	CASTSRMGELLADTQYF
TRBJ2-5	TRBV7-9	CASSPRQGAVETQYF
TRBJ1-2	TRBV29-1	CSVQMDQGYGYTF